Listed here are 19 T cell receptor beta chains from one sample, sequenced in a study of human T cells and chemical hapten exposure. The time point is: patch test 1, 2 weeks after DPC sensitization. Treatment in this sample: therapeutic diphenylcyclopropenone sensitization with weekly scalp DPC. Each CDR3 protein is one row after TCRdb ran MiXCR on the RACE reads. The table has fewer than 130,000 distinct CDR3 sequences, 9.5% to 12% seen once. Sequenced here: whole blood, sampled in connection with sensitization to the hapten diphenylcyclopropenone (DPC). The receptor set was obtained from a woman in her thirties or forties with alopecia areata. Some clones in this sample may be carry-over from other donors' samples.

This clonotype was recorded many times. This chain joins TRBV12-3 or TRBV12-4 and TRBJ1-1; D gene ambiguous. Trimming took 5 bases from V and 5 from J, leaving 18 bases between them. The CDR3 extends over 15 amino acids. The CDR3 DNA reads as TGTGCCAGCAGTCCCGGACGTCCCAGCAGGACTGAAGCTTTCTTT. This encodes CASSPGRPSRTEAFF.

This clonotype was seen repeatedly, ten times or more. The CDR3 DNA sequence: TGTGCCAGCAGTTACCTCGGCCCGGGGGTCGAGCAGTACTTC. Translation gives CASSYLGPGVEQYF. V gene TRBV6-5 combines with J gene TRBJ2-7; D is possibly TRBD2 (6 bases). This CDR3 region has 14 residues. V was trimmed by 2 bases and J by 6 bases, leaving 14 bases between them. Germline assignment: CDR1 MNHEY and CDR2 SVGAGI.

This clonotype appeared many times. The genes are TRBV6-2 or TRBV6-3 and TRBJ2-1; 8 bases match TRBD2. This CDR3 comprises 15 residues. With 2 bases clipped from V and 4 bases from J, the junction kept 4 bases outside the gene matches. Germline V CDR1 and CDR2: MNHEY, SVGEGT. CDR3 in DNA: TGTGCCAGCAGTTACGGAGCGGGGGTTTACAATGAGCAGTTCTTC. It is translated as CASSYGAGVYNEQFF.

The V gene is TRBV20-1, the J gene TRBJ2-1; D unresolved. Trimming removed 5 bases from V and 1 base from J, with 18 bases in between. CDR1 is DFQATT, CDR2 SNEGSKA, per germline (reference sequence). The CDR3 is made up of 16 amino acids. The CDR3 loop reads CSAARRTANSYNEQFF. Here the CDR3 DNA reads TGCAGTGCTGCCAGACGGACCGCTAATTCCTACAATGAGCAGTTCTTC.

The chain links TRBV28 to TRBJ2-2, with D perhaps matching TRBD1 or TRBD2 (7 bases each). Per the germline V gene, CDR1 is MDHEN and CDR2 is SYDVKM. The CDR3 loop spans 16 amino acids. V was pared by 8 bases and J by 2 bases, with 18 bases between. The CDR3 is CASFPAGQRNTGELFF. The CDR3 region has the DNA TGTGCCAGCTTCCCAGCGGGACAGAGAAACACCGGGGAGCTGTTTTTT.

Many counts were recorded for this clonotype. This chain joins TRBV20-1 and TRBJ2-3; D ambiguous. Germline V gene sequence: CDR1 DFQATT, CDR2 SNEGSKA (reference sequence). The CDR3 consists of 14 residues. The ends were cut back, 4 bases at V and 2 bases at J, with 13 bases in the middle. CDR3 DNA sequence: TGCAGTGCTATAGGGCAGGCTCTCACAGATACGCAGTATTTT. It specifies CSAIGQALTDTQYF.

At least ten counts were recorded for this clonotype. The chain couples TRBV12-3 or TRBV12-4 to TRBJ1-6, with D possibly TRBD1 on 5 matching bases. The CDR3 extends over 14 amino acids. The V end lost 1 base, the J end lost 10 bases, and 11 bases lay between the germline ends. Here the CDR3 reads CASSLGTRQSPLHF. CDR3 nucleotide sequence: TGTGCCAGCAGTTTAGGGACACGGCAATCACCCCTCCACTTT.

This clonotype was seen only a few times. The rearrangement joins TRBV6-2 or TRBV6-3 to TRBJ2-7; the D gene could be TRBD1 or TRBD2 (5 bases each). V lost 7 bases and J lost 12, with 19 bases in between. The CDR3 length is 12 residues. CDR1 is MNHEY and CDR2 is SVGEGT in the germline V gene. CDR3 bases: TGTGCCAGCATCGGGGCCAGCTACGAGGGGTACTTC. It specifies CASIGASYEGYF.

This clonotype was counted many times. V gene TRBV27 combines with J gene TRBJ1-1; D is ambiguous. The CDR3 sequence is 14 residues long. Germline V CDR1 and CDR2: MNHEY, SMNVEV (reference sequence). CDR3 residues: CAGEAAFMNTEAFF. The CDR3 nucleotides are TGTGCTGGGGAGGCGGCCTTCATGAACACTGAAGCTTTCTTT.

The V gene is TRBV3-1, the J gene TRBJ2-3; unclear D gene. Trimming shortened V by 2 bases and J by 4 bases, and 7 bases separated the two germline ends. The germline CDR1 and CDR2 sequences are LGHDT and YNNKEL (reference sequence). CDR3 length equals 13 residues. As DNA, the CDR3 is TGTGCCAGCAGCCAATCCTGGGCAGATACGCAGTATTTT. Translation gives CASSQSWADTQYF.

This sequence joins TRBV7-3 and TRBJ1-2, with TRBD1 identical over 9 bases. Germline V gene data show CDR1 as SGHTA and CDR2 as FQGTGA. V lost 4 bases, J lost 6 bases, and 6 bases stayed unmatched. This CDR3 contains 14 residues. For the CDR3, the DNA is TGTGCCAGCAGCTCCACAGGGGGCTGGGATGGCTACACCTTC. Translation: CASSSTGGWDGYTF.

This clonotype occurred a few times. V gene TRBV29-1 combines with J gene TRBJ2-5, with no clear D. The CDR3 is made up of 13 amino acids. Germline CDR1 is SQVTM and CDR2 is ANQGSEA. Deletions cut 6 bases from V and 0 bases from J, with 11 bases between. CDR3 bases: TGCAGCGTGAAGACTGGGTACCAAGAGACCCAGTACTTC. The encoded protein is CSVKTGYQETQYF. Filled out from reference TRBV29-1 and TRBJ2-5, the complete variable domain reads SAVISQKPSRDICQRGTSLTIQCQVDSQVTMMFWYRQQPGQSLTLIATANQGSEATYESGFVIDKFPISRPNLTFSTLTVSNMSPEDSSIYLCSVKTGYQETQYFGPGTRLLVL.

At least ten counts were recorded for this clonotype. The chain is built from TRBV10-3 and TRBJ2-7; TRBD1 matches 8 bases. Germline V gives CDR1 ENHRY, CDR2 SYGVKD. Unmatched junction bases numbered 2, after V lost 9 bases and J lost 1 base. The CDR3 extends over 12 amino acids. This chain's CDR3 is CAIRQGSYEQYF. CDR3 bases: TGTGCCATTAGACAGGGGTCCTACGAGCAGTACTTC.

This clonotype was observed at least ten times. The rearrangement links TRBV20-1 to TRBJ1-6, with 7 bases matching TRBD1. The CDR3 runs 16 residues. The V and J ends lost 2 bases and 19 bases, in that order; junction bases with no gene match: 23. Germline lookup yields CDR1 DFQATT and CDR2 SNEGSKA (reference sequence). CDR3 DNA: TGCAGTGCTAGAAAACTAGGGACCCCGGGACAGATTAAAGGGCACTTT. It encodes CSARKLGTPGQIKGHF.

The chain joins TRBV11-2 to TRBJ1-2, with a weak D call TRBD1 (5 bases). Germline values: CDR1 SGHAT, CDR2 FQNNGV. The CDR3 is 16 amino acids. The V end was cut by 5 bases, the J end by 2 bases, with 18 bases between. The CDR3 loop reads CASSVGGAGQNYGYTF. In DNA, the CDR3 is TGTGCCAGCAGCGTGGGAGGAGCCGGACAAAACTATGGCTACACCTTC.

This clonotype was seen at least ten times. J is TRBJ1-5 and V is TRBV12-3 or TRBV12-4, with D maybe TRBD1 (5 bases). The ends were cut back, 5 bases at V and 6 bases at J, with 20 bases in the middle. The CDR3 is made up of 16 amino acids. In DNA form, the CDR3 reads TGTGCCAGCAGTGCCCGGGGGGGTTCCTCAAGTCAGCCCCAGCATTTT. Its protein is CASSARGGSSSQPQHF.

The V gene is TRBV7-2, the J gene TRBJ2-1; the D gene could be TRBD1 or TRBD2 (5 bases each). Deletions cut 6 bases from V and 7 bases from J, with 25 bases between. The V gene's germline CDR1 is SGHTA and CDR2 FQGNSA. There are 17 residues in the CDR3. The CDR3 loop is CASSEWYHGTVNNEQFF. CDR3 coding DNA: TGTGCCAGCAGTGAGTGGTATCACGGGACGGTTAATAATGAGCAGTTCTTC.

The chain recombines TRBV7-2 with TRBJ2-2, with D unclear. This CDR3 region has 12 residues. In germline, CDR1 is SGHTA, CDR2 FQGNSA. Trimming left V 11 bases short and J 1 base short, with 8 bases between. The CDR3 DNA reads TGTGCCGGCACCCTGAACACCGGGGAGCTGTTTTTT. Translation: CAGTLNTGELFF.

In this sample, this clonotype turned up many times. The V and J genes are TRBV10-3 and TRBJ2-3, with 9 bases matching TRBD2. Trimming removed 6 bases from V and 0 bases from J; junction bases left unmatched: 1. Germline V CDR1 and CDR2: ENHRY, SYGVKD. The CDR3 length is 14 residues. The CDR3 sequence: CAISTSGSTDTQYF. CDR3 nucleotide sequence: TGTGCCATCAGCACTAGCGGGAGCACAGATACGCAGTATTTT.